Listed here are 18 T cell receptor beta chains from one sample, sequenced in a study of blood T cell repertoires in COVID-19. Produced via immunoSEQ multiplex PCR; TCRdb's table is partial and in-frame only. The sample holds 220,000 or so clones, around 90% seen once. The specimen sequenced was PBMCs or T cells enriched from blood (not recorded which). The receptors were sampled from a man aged 25 to 40 who had been exposed to COVID-19.

The rearrangement links TRBV30 to TRBJ1-2; 7 positions match TRBD1. The CDR3 sequence is 12 residues long. J was trimmed by 5 bases and V by 5 bases; bases with no gene match: 5. CDR1 and CDR2 from the germline V gene are GTSNPN and SVGIG (reference sequence). CDR3 DNA sequence: TGTGCCTGGGCTTCAGGGGGTTATGGCTACACCTTC. Amino acids: CAWASGGYGYTF.

This clone was recorded only once. V and J are TRBV5-8 and TRBJ1-6; D perhaps matches TRBD1 (6 bases). V was clipped by 1 base and J by 8 bases, with 19 bases between them. Germline lookup yields CDR1 SGHTS and CDR2 YDEGEE. The CDR3 is made up of 17 amino acids. This CDR3 reads CASSLRRGRLEDSPLHF. The CDR3 DNA reads as TGTGCCAGCAGCTTGCGGCGGGGGCGGTTAGAGGATTCACCCCTCCACTTT. Full variable domain (outside the CDR3, taken from reference TRBV5-8 and TRBJ1-6): EAGVTQSPTHLIKTRGQQATLRCSPISGHTSVYWYQQALGLGLQFLLWYDEGEERNRGNFPPRFSGRQFPNYSSELNVNALELEDSALYLCASSLRRGRLEDSPLHFGNGTRLTVT.

The chain is built from TRBV4-2 and TRBJ2-2; 8 nucleotides line up with TRBD2. Per germline, CDR1 LGHNA and CDR2 YNFKEQ. J gave up 4 bases and V 1 base, and 2 bases lay outside the gene matches. This CDR3 is 15 amino acids long. The chain's CDR3 is CASSQAGTSTGELFF. In DNA, the CDR3 is TGTGCCAGCAGCCAAGCCGGGACTAGCACCGGGGAGCTGTTTTTT.

A note on this clone: The germline gene is not matched at one end of the junction; a read error may be the cause. V is TRBV4-1 and J is TRBJ2-5; D not certain. The CDR3 covers 14 residues. Germline CDR1 is MGHRA and CDR2 is YSYEKL. The CDR3 reads CASSQEFSQEIQYF. The DNA for the CDR3 is TGCGCCAGCAGCCAAGAGTTCTCTCAAGAGATCCAGTACTTC.

The J gene is TRBJ2-3, the V gene TRBV4-3; TRBD2 agrees at 8 bases. V lost 5 bases to trimming and J lost 2 bases; unmatched junction nucleotides: 6. The CDR3 is 15 residues long. Looked up from germline, CDR1 is LGHNA and CDR2 is YSLEER. This CDR3 reads CASSTNGGATDTQYF. The CDR3 region has the DNA TGCGCCAGCAGCACTAACGGGGGGGCCACAGATACGCAGTATTTT.

The chain joins TRBV4-1 to TRBJ2-1; perhaps TRBD1 as D (5 bases). Looked up from germline, CDR1 is MGHRA and CDR2 is YSYEKL. The ends were cut back, 4 bases at V and 7 bases at J, with 20 bases in the middle. CDR3 length equals 16 residues. As DNA, the CDR3 is TGCGCCAGCAGCCCGATTAAGGAACAGGCATGGAATGAGCAGTTCTTC. As protein: CASSPIKEQAWNEQFF.

The gene calls are TRBV19 and TRBJ1-2, with D possibly being TRBD1 (5 bases). Germline loops: CDR1 LNHDA, CDR2 SQIVND (reference sequence). This CDR3 is built from 14 residues. With 4 bases removed from V and 4 bases from J, the gap between germline ends came to 13 bases. The CDR3 region has the DNA TGTGCCAGTAGTAGCGCCGGGGGACCCTATGGCTACACCTTC. It translates to CASSSAGGPYGYTF.

This clone was counted between two and nine times. The V and J genes are TRBV19 and TRBJ1-1; tentatively, D is TRBD1 (6 bases). The CDR3 has 16 amino acids. Looked up from germline, CDR1 is LNHDA and CDR2 is SQIVND (reference sequence). V lost 4 bases and J 1 base, leaving 16 bases between the germline ends. The CDR3 reads CASSTGGRLGNTEAFF. The DNA for the CDR3 is TGTGCCAGTAGTACGGGGGGCAGGTTGGGGAACACTGAAGCTTTCTTT.

The chain employs TRBV11-1 and TRBJ2-7, with D possibly being TRBD1 (6 bases). The V end was cut by 2 bases, the J end by 3 bases, with 14 bases between. The germline V gene encodes CDR1 SGHAT and CDR2 FQDESV (reference sequence). This CDR3 spans 15 amino acids. This CDR3 reads CASSLSGTTDYEQYF. CDR3 nucleotides: TGTGCCAGCAGCTTATCCGGGACAACCGACTACGAGCAGTACTTC.

J is TRBJ1-3 and V is TRBV4-1; tentative D call: TRBD1 (6 bases). This CDR3 has 17 amino acids. V dropped 0 bases and J dropped 4 bases, with 16 bases sitting between them. Germline-derived CDR1 and CDR2 are MGHRA and YSYEKL. The CDR3 loop reads CASSQEGSGAIGNTIYF. DNA of the CDR3: TGCGCCAGCAGCCAAGAGGGGTCAGGGGCCATAGGAAACACCATATATTTT.

The chain links TRBV5-4 to TRBJ1-6, with 7 bases that match TRBD1. This CDR3 spans 15 amino acids. The V gene's germline CDR1 is SGHNT and CDR2 YYREEE (reference sequence). The V gene end was trimmed by 0 bases and the J gene end by 7 bases; junction bases not matched to a gene: 4. The CDR3 bases are TGTGCCAGCAGCTTGGACAGGGGTGGCAATTCACCCCTCCACTTT. Encoded protein: CASSLDRGGNSPLHF.

The chain carries TRBV7-9 and TRBJ2-1; 7 nucleotides match TRBD1. The CDR3 runs 14 residues. With V trimmed by 9 bases and J by 5 bases, 10 bases remained unmatched. The germline V gene encodes CDR1 SEHNR and CDR2 FQNEAQ (reference sequence). This CDR3 reads CASQGTERDNEQFF. In DNA, the CDR3 is TGTGCCAGTCAAGGGACAGAAAGAGACAATGAGCAGTTCTTC.

A single count supports this clone. This sequence joins TRBV25-1 and TRBJ2-2; D possibly corresponds to TRBD2 (5 bases). This CDR3 is built from 13 residues. From germline, CDR1 is MGHDK and CDR2 SYGVNS. Trimming took 2 bases from V and 6 from J, leaving 7 bases between them. Written as DNA, the CDR3 is TGTGCCAGCAGTGAAATGAGGGCCGGGGAGCTGTTTTTT. It translates to CASSEMRAGELFF.

The chain carries TRBV30 and TRBJ1-2; possible D gene TRBD1, 5 bases. CDR3 size: 12 residues. The V and J ends lost 4 bases and 2 bases respectively, with 8 bases between them. Germline V gene sequence: CDR1 GTSNPN, CDR2 SVGIG (reference sequence). This CDR3 is CAWTGGNYGYTF. The CDR3 nucleotides read TGTGCCTGGACGGGGGGGAACTATGGCTACACCTTC.

A single count supports this clone. J is TRBJ2-1 and V is TRBV10-3; TRBD2 matches 14 bases. CDR1 and CDR2 (germline): ENHRY, SYGVKD. This CDR3 is built from 12 residues. V lost 10 bases, J lost 11 bases, and 4 bases stayed unmatched. The CDR3 DNA follows: TGTGCCACCGGGACTAGCGGGGGTCAGCAGTTCTTC. It translates to CATGTSGGQQFF.

The chain is built from TRBV5-1 and TRBJ2-2, with 8 nucleotides matching TRBD2. Trimming removed 4 bases from V and 6 bases from J; junction bases left unmatched: 8. This CDR3 has 15 residues. The germline gives CDR1 SGHRS, CDR2 YFSETQ. CDR3 bases: TGCGCCAGCAGCCCCGGGACTAGTATCGCCGGGGAGCTGTTTTTT. It encodes CASSPGTSIAGELFF.

The V gene is TRBV3-1 (or the pseudogene TRBV3-2), the J gene TRBJ1-5, with unresolved D. Trimming cost V 4 bases and J 0 bases, with 7 bases left between them. Germline CDR1 LGHDT, CDR2 YNNKEL (reference sequence). This CDR3 has 14 amino acids. CDR3 region: CASSRAGSNQPQHF. The CDR3 DNA is TGTGCCAGCAGCCGAGCGGGTAGCAATCAGCCCCAGCATTTT.

V usage is TRBV28 and J usage is TRBJ2-7; no firm D call. Germline V gene data show CDR1 as MDHEN and CDR2 as SYDVKM. The length of the CDR3 is 11 residues. V lost 6 bases, J lost 4 bases, and 7 bases lay in between. CDR3 amino acids: CASRRVYEQYF. CDR3 nucleotide sequence: TGTGCCAGCAGAAGAGTATACGAGCAGTACTTC.